The 32 T cell receptor beta chains presented below share a single source sample, sequenced in a study of cytomegalovirus exposure and HLA in healthy donors. PCR employed 60 Vbeta and 13 Jbeta primers. Assay used: immunoSEQ multiplex PCR; TCRdb lists only in-frame clones, some missing. Of 150,000 to 190,000 clones listed, about 68% are singletons. What was sequenced was PBMCs. The receptors were gathered from a man aged 18 to 29 in good health and CMV-seronegative.

The chain joins TRBV18 to TRBJ1-1; 7 positions agree with TRBD1. Germline values: CDR1 KGHSH, CDR2 LQKENI. There are 14 residues in the CDR3. The trim removed 5 bases at V and 1 base at J, leaving 4 bases unmatched. This chain's CDR3 is CASSGDSRNTEAFF. The CDR3 DNA reads as TGTGCCAGCTCAGGGGACAGCAGGAACACTGAAGCTTTCTTT.

The chain uses TRBV7-2 and TRBJ2-1, with D maybe TRBD1 (6 bases). In germline, CDR1 is SGHTA, CDR2 FQGNSA. Deletions cut 1 base from V and 8 bases from J, with 18 bases between. The length of the CDR3 is 16 residues. The CDR3, as DNA: TGTGCCAGCAGCTTAGGGGGTAGCCCCCAGGGGTATGAGCAGTTCTTC. Residues: CASSLGGSPQGYEQFF.

The chain is built from TRBV19 and TRBJ2-1; D call uncertain. Germline V gene sequence: CDR1 LNHDA, CDR2 SQIVND (reference sequence). The ends were cut back, 4 bases at V and 5 bases at J, with 12 bases in the middle. The CDR3 runs to 14 residues. This CDR3 reads CASSSRVRDNEQFF. The CDR3 DNA reads as TGTGCCAGTAGTAGTCGGGTTCGGGACAATGAGCAGTTCTTC.

The rearrangement uses TRBV7-8 and TRBJ2-7; 15 positions match TRBD2. The CDR3 is 15 amino acids. Losses at the gene ends were 5 bases for V and 4 bases for J; bases not matched to a gene: 3. CDR1 is SGHVS, CDR2 FQNEAQ, per germline. This CDR3 is CASSGLAGGWYEQYF. The CDR3 DNA reads as TGTGCCAGCAGCGGACTAGCGGGAGGGTGGTACGAGCAGTACTTC. Looking up the rest from reference TRBV7-8 and TRBJ2-7 gives the full variable domain: GAGVSQSPRYKVAKRGQDVALRCDPISGHVSLFWYQQALGQGPEFLTYFQNEAQLDKSGLPSDRFFAERPEGSVSTLKIQRTQQEDSAVYLCASSGLAGGWYEQYFGPGTRLTVT.

The J gene is TRBJ2-1, the V gene TRBV5-4, with 9 bases that match TRBD2. In germline, CDR1 is SGHNT, CDR2 YYREEE (reference sequence). The V segment lost 0 bases and the J segment 5 bases; nucleotides outside the gene matches: 3. CDR3 size: 15 residues. The CDR3 region has the DNA TGTGCCAGCAGCTTGGATCCTAGCGGGAACAATGAGCAGTTCTTC. Protein sequence: CASSLDPSGNNEQFF.

The chain employs TRBV5-4 and TRBJ2-2; D is possibly TRBD2 (6 bases). This CDR3 is built from 15 residues. V was trimmed by 3 bases and J by 1 base, leaving 10 bases between them. CDR1 is SGHNT, CDR2 YYREEE, per germline (reference sequence). CDR3 loop: CASSSGLQNTGELFF. The CDR3, as DNA: TGTGCCAGCAGCTCGGGACTGCAGAACACCGGGGAGCTGTTTTTT.

The chain recombines TRBV19 with TRBJ2-3, with TRBD2 matching over 10 bases. Germline V lookup: CDR1 LNHDA, CDR2 SQIVND (reference sequence). The CDR3 totals 15 residues. V shed 10 bases, J shed 5 bases, and the junction held 12 bases outside the gene matches. The CDR3 DNA reads as TGTGCCACCCAGGGGCTAGCGGGAGACGTAGATACGCAGTATTTT. Translated, it gives CATQGLAGDVDTQYF.

The rearrangement links TRBV7-8 to TRBJ2-3, with D maybe TRBD2 (5 bases). This CDR3 contains 16 residues. Trimming stripped 1 base from V and 3 bases from J, with 14 bases between. Germline loops: CDR1 SGHVS, CDR2 FQNEAQ. The CDR3 nucleotides are TGTGCCAGCAGCTTAGGGACTTTTCCCCGAACAGATACGCAGTATTTT. Residues: CASSLGTFPRTDTQYF.

A note on this clone: One junction end does not reproduce the germline sequence, and a read error may be involved. The chain uses TRBV12-5 and TRBJ2-1; 9 positions agree with TRBD2. Germline CDR1 reads LGHNT; CDR2 reads FRNRAP. The CDR3 totals 14 residues. This CDR3 is CASGLAGGFNEQFF. In DNA form, the CDR3 reads TGTGCTAGTGGATTGGCGGGAGGGTTTAATGAGCAGTTCTTC.

This chain links TRBV29-1 with TRBJ2-1; D is unresolved. The length of the CDR3 is 14 residues. Trimming took off 2 bases at V and 2 bases at J, with 10 bases between the two ends. Germline lookup yields CDR1 SQVTM and CDR2 ANQGSEA. The CDR3 DNA reads as TGCAGCGTTGAAAATGTGGTAGCCTACAATGAGCAGTTCTTC. Translated, it gives CSVENVVAYNEQFF.

The chain employs TRBV11-2 and TRBJ2-1; 8 bases are shared with TRBD2. The CDR3 covers 17 residues. The V gene's germline CDR1 is SGHAT and CDR2 FQNNGV. The V segment lost 0 bases and the J segment 5 bases; nucleotides outside the gene matches: 9. The CDR3 reads CASSLEGLAGRNNEQFF. The DNA for the CDR3 is TGTGCCAGCAGCTTAGAGGGGTTAGCGGGAAGGAACAATGAGCAGTTCTTC.

This rearrangement joins TRBV10-3 to TRBJ2-2; 10 bases match TRBD2. The CDR3 runs to 16 residues. CDR1 is ENHRY and CDR2 is SYGVKD in the germline V gene. The V and J ends lost 10 bases and 1 base, in that order; junction bases with no gene match: 9. The CDR3: CATLSGRTQNTGELFF. The DNA for the CDR3 is TGTGCCACCCTTAGCGGGAGGACCCAGAACACCGGGGAGCTGTTTTTT.

The chain employs TRBV19 and TRBJ2-1, with D perhaps matching TRBD1 (6 bases). Trimming left V 2 bases short and J 5 bases short, with 7 bases between. The CDR3 extends over 13 amino acids. Germline loops: CDR1 LNHDA, CDR2 SQIVND (reference sequence). CDR3 bases: TGTGCCAGTAGTATACAGGGGAACAATGAGCAGTTCTTC. Protein product: CASSIQGNNEQFF. Supplemented by reference TRBV19 and TRBJ2-1, the full variable domain reads DGGITQSPKYLFRKEGQNVTLSCEQNLNHDAMYWYRQDPGQGLRLIYYSQIVNDFQKGDIAEGYSVSREKKESFPLTVTSAQKNPTAFYLCASSIQGNNEQFFGPGTRLTVL.

Note on this clone: The sample contains more than one DNA sequence encoding this CDR3. The chain has TRBV27 and TRBJ2-7; 9 bases align to TRBD2. The CDR3 runs 15 residues. CDR1 and CDR2 (germline): MNHEY, SMNVEV (reference sequence). Trimming removed 5 bases from V and 2 bases from J; junction bases left unmatched: 7. CDR3 loop: CASSQGLALAYEQYF. CDR3 sequence (DNA): TGTGCCAGCAGTCAAGGACTAGCGCTAGCCTACGAGCAGTACTTC.

This clone occurred a few times. This chain connects TRBV28 to TRBJ1-2; a weak D match, TRBD1 (6 bases). The V gene lost 8 bases and the J gene lost 8 bases, with 21 bases spanning the gap. The germline gives CDR1 MDHEN, CDR2 SYDVKM. This CDR3 has 14 residues. The CDR3 coding sequence is TGTGCCAGCTACAAGGAGGGGGGGGGAGGAGGCTACACCTTC. It encodes CASYKEGGGGGYTF.

V is TRBV7-2 and J is TRBJ2-1; 8 bases align to TRBD2. The CDR3 sequence is 16 residues long. V trimming: 1 base; J trimming: 8 bases; junction bases outside the gene matches: 10. Germline assignment: CDR1 SGHTA and CDR2 FQGNSA. CDR3 protein: CASSLGSSGAGDEQFF. In DNA, the CDR3 is TGTGCCAGCAGCTTAGGAAGTAGCGGGGCTGGGGATGAGCAGTTCTTC.

The CDR3: CASSNLTGVEKLFF. DNA for the CDR3: TGTGCCAGCAGTAATTTGACAGGGGTGGAAAAACTGTTTTTT. The chain links TRBV6-1 to TRBJ1-4; 8 positions agree with TRBD1. This CDR3 region has 14 residues. The J segment lost 8 bases and the V segment lost 5 bases, leaving 7 bases of the junction unmatched. Germline CDR1 MNHNS, CDR2 SASEGT.

In its sample, this clone was seen a few times. CDR3 region: CASSNTPTSGAGQETQYF. The CDR3 DNA reads as TGTGCCAGCAGCAACACGCCGACTAGCGGGGCTGGGCAAGAGACCCAGTACTTC. J is TRBJ2-5 and V is TRBV27, with 11 bases that match TRBD2. Looked up from germline, CDR1 is MNHEY and CDR2 is SMNVEV (reference sequence). This CDR3 contains 18 residues. V shed 6 bases and J 2 bases; nucleotides not matched to a gene: 14.

This clone occurred once. The chain has TRBV5-3 and TRBJ2-7, with TRBD1 as a possible D gene (5 bases). TRBV5-3 is classed as an ORF, of uncertain function. The CDR3 loop spans 15 amino acids. V lost 2 bases and J 6 bases, leaving 18 bases between the germline ends. Written as DNA, the CDR3 is TGTGCCAGAAGCTTAGTGGCAGGGCGGTTTCGCGAGCAGTACTTC. This codes for CARSLVAGRFREQYF.

This clone was observed a handful of times. The chain employs TRBV6-6 and TRBJ2-1; possible D gene TRBD1, 7 bases. V lost 9 bases to trimming and J lost 2 bases, with 20 bases between them. The V gene's germline CDR1 is MNHNY and CDR2 SVGAGI (reference sequence). The CDR3 loop spans 16 amino acids. Here the CDR3 reads CASRRGARPPYNEQFF. The DNA for the CDR3 is TGTGCCAGTCGCAGGGGGGCGAGGCCCCCCTACAATGAGCAGTTCTTC.

This clone turned up a few times. The chain links TRBV10-3 to TRBJ2-5, with 8 bases that match TRBD2. J lost 6 bases, V lost 10 bases, and 10 bases had no gene match. Germline-derived CDR1 and CDR2 are ENHRY and SYGVKD. The CDR3 is 13 residues long. CDR3 bases: TGTGCCACCGGGGGGGGGAGCAGGAAGACCCAGTACTTC. Protein sequence: CATGGGSRKTQYF.

The rearrangement joins TRBV6-5 to TRBJ2-5; 9 nucleotides agree with TRBD1. Germline CDR1 reads MNHEY; CDR2 reads SVGAGI. The CDR3 totals 12 residues. The V segment lost 7 bases and the J segment 5 bases; nucleotides outside the gene matches: 2. The CDR3 loop reads CASTDRGETQYF. In nucleotides, the CDR3 is TGTGCCAGCACTGACAGGGGGGAGACCCAGTACTTC.

This clone was counted a few times. CDR3 DNA sequence: TGTGCCAGCGGGCTAGCGGGAGGGTCCTCCTACGAGCAGTACTTC. Translated, it gives CASGLAGGSSYEQYF. This rearrangement joins TRBV6-5 to TRBJ2-7; 12 bases are a match to TRBD2. This CDR3 has 15 amino acids. Germline V gene sequence: CDR1 MNHEY, CDR2 SVGAGI. V lost 8 bases to trimming and J lost 0 bases; unmatched junction nucleotides: 5.

CDR3 residues: CASTLGGFEQYF. The CDR3 DNA reads TGTGCCAGCACCCTGGGGGGGTTCGAGCAGTACTTC. The V and J genes are TRBV6-5 and TRBJ2-7, with 7 nucleotides matching TRBD2. The V and J ends lost 7 bases and 6 bases, in that order; junction bases with no gene match: 6. Germline CDR1 MNHEY, CDR2 SVGAGI. The CDR3 extends over 12 amino acids.

A single count supports this clone. The CDR3 loop is CASIPVRGRGGEQFF. CDR3 coding DNA: TGTGCCAGCATCCCGGTACGGGGGAGAGGTGGTGAGCAGTTCTTC. J is TRBJ2-1 and V is TRBV6-5, with D possibly TRBD2 on 6 matching bases. The V end was cut by 7 bases, the J end by 9 bases, with 22 bases between. The CDR3 has 15 residues. CDR1 MNHEY and CDR2 SVGAGI come from the germline V gene.

This chain connects TRBV7-8 to TRBJ2-7; TRBD2 is a possible D gene (7 bases). Germline V gene data show CDR1 as SGHVS and CDR2 as FQNEAQ. V lost 5 bases to trimming and J lost 3 bases, with 20 bases between them. There are 16 residues in the CDR3. This chain's CDR3 is CASSGRRAGAVYEQYF. CDR3 coding DNA: TGTGCCAGCAGCGGACGCAGGGCGGGGGCCGTCTACGAGCAGTACTTC. The complete variable domain, with remaining parts taken from reference TRBV7-8 and TRBJ2-7, reads GAGVSQSPRYKVAKRGQDVALRCDPISGHVSLFWYQQALGQGPEFLTYFQNEAQLDKSGLPSDRFFAERPEGSVSTLKIQRTQQEDSAVYLCASSGRRAGAVYEQYFGPGTRLTVT.

This clone was seen only a few times. This chain's CDR3 is CASSFRSYNEQFF. CDR3 in DNA: TGTGCCAGCAGTTTCCGTAGCTACAATGAGCAGTTCTTC. This chain connects TRBV7-9 to TRBJ2-1; D remains unclear. Germline V CDR1 and CDR2: SEHNR, FQNEAQ (reference sequence). The CDR3 covers 13 residues. The ends were cut back, 6 bases at V and 3 bases at J, with 9 bases in the middle.

The V call is TRBV13, the J call TRBJ2-5, with TRBD2 matching over 8 bases. The DNA end is more similar to TRBJ2-7, so the J call may be wrong. The germline CDR1 and CDR2 sequences are PRHDT and FYEKMQ (reference sequence). The CDR3 spans 17 residues. CDR3 residues: CASSLSGGGRSTYEQYF. The CDR3 DNA reads TGTGCCAGCAGCTTATCCGGGGGCGGGAGGTCTACCTACGAGCAGTACTTC.

CDR3 in DNA: TGCGCCAGCAGCCCAGGGCCCCCGGGCAGCAATCAGCCCCAGCATTTT. Translation gives CASSPGPPGSNQPQHF. This sequence joins TRBV4-3 and TRBJ1-5; TRBD1 is a possible D gene (5 bases). This CDR3 has 16 amino acids. CDR1 and CDR2 (germline): LGHNA, YSLEER. Trimming took off 4 bases at V and 1 base at J, with 14 bases between the two ends.

The J gene is TRBJ2-7, the V gene TRBV7-9; TRBD1 might be the D (5 bases). The CDR3 is 14 amino acids. The germline CDR1 and CDR2 sequences are SEHNR and FQNEAQ (reference sequence). Trimming stripped 3 bases from V and 3 bases from J, with 12 bases between. This CDR3 is CASSFGSTDYEQYF. The CDR3 DNA follows: TGTGCCAGCAGCTTCGGATCGACAGACTACGAGCAGTACTTC. Together with reference TRBV7-9 and TRBJ2-7, the CDR3 gives the full variable domain: DTGVSQNPRHKITKRGQNVTFRCDPISEHNRLYWYRQTLGQGPEFLTYFQNEAQLEKSRLLSDRFSAERPKGSFSTLEIQRTEQGDSAMYLCASSFGSTDYEQYFGPGTRLTVT.

The chain carries TRBV5-5 and TRBJ2-1; a weak D match, TRBD1 (5 bases). The CDR3 extends over 15 amino acids. CDR1 is SGHKS and CDR2 is YYEKEE in the germline V gene (reference sequence). The V end lost 6 bases, the J end lost 0 bases, and 13 bases lay between the germline ends. Here the CDR3 DNA reads TGTGCCAGCACCTCAGACAGTCCCTCCTACAATGAGCAGTTCTTC. Translated: CASTSDSPSYNEQFF.

This chain joins TRBV5-4 and TRBJ2-5; TRBD2 is a possible D gene (6 bases). The CDR3 has 15 residues. Trimming took off 2 bases at V and 2 bases at J, with 13 bases between the two ends. The germline gives CDR1 SGHNT, CDR2 YYREEE (reference sequence). The CDR3 spells CASSLPLAVQETQYF. The DNA for the CDR3 is TGTGCCAGCAGCTTACCCTTAGCGGTTCAAGAGACCCAGTACTTC.